This T cell receptor (beta chain) came from a study of PD-1 blockade in classical Hodgkin lymphoma. There are 13 residues in the CDR3. Germline V gene lookup returns CDR1 MNHEY and CDR2 SVGAGI. V was clipped by 5 bases and J by 7 bases; unmatched bases: 5. Findings of the study overall: Complete responders started with a diversity level that resembled newly diagnosed patients at baseline. The CD4+ diversity rise by C4D1 was clearest in complete responders. Individuals who commenced nivolumab within less than 1 year of ASCT were excluded.

A note on this clone: Its cognate antigen is unknown.

Profiling relied on immunoSEQ multiplex PCR, and the TCRdb table lists in-frame clones only, not all of them. Among tens of thousands of clones, around 87% were seen once, and the ten largest hold approximately 9.1%. All patients relapsed after autologous stem cell transplantation, and brentuximab vedotin exposure varied. Under best response, outcomes were complete response, partial response or progressive disease. The specimen comprised peripheral blood mononuclear cells (PBMCs), sampled at baseline. The chain couples TRBV6-5 to TRBJ1-2, with 9 bases aligning to TRBD1. The TCR was taken from a human donor with classical Hodgkin lymphoma. CDR3 nucleotides: TGTGCCAGCAGTACCGGGACAGGGCGTGGCTACACCTTC. This sequence encodes CASSTGTGRGYTF.